This section outlines one T cell receptor beta chain sequence together with its context. This specimen belongs to a study of T cells in localized non-small cell lung cancer. Germline assignment: CDR1 SEHNR and CDR2 FQNEAQ (reference sequence). With 3 bases removed from V and 5 bases from J, the gap between germline ends came to 10 bases. CDR3 length: 14 amino acids. Sequenced by immunoSEQ multiplex PCR; TCRdb stores in-frame clones only, minus some. The sample has roughly 50,000 clones, about four fifths seen once. This chain uses TRBV7-9 with TRBJ1-4; perhaps TRBD1 as D (6 bases). The source was peripheral blood, collected before any cancer treatment. This TCR was recovered from a female donor aged 60 or older with stage II squamous cell lung carcinoma. The CDR3 DNA reads as TGTGCCAGCAGCTTCGGAGGGGGGAATGAAAAACTGTTTTTT. The encoded protein is CASSFGGGNEKLFF.